Each of the 17 T cell receptor beta chains below was sequenced from the same sample in a study of T-cell memory formation after mild COVID-19 (dated by TCRdb to the early 2020s). The method behind the library was 5' RACE. Data came from an Illumina NovaSeq 6000. TCRdb ran its own pipeline on the public reads, namely fastp trimming at Q25 and MiXCR clone calling, and kept in-frame beta chains. All rows with the same CDR3 protein become a single entry with the most common DNA and genes. Recorded for this sample are approximately 42,000 distinct CDR3 sequences; 6% to 7% of them occurred a single time. 0.65% to 0.85% of the sample rests with the top ten. Sequenced material: PBMCs or a T cell subset sorted from them (not recorded which). The receptor set was obtained from an adult who had mild COVID-19 (a few samples of this study predate the infection). The sample titles of this study are shuffled in the database, so cell type and time point are left out.

The chain joins TRBV5-5 to TRBJ2-1; 10 nucleotides match TRBD1. Trimming took 0 bases from V and 4 from J; bases not matched to a gene: 1. Germline assignment: CDR1 SGHKS and CDR2 YYEKEE (reference sequence). The CDR3 sequence is 15 residues long. This chain's CDR3 is CASSLEGQGYNEQFF. The DNA of the CDR3 is TGTGCCAGCAGCTTGGAGGGACAGGGGTACAATGAGCAGTTCTTC. Full variable domain (rest looked up from reference TRBV5-5 and TRBJ2-1): DAGVTQSPTHLIKTRGQQVTLRCSPISGHKSVSWYQQVLGQGPQFIFQYYEKEERGRGNFPDRFSARQFPNYSSELNVNALLLGDSALYLCASSLEGQGYNEQFFGPGTRLTVL.

This clonotype was seen at least ten times. V and J are TRBV3-1 and TRBJ2-2; 14 positions match TRBD2. J gave up 7 bases and V 0 bases, and 4 bases lay outside the gene matches. The CDR3 is 17 amino acids. CDR1 is LGHDT and CDR2 is YNNKEL in the germline V gene (reference sequence). The CDR3: CASSQDGLAGGIGELFF. DNA of the CDR3: TGTGCCAGCAGCCAAGACGGACTAGCGGGAGGTATCGGGGAGCTGTTTTTT. Full variable domain (remainder filled in from reference TRBV3-1 and TRBJ2-2): DTAVSQTPKYLVTQMGNDKSIKCEQNLGHDTMYWYKQDSKKFLKIMFSYNNKELIINETVPNRFSPKSPDKAHLNLHINSLELGDSAVYFCASSQDGLAGGIGELFFGEGSRLTVL.

This clonotype was found many times. The genes are TRBV7-2 and TRBJ2-1; unclear D gene. V was trimmed by 2 bases and J by 0 bases, leaving 8 bases between them. This CDR3 is 15 amino acids long. Germline values: CDR1 SGHTA, CDR2 FQGNSA. The CDR3 DNA is TGTGCCAGCAGCTTAACGATTAGCTCCTACAATGAGCAGTTCTTC. Its protein is CASSLTISSYNEQFF.

This clonotype was observed many times. The V gene is TRBV7-9, the J gene TRBJ1-1, with D perhaps matching TRBD1 (6 bases). Germline V CDR1 and CDR2: SEHNR, FQNEAQ (reference sequence). Trimming left V 4 bases short and J 0 bases short, with 12 bases between. The CDR3 runs to 15 residues. In DNA, the CDR3 is TGTGCCAGCAGCTCGGGACACCTCCTGAACACTGAAGCTTTCTTT. Its protein is CASSSGHLLNTEAFF.

This clonotype was seen many times. The DNA of the CDR3 is TGTGCCAGCAGTCAGGGGGTGAATGGCTACACCTTC. It encodes CASSQGVNGYTF. This chain joins TRBV6-1 and TRBJ1-2; 7 positions agree with TRBD1. Germline lookup yields CDR1 MNHNS and CDR2 SASEGT. V lost 5 bases, J lost 6 bases, and 3 bases stayed unmatched. This CDR3 contains 12 residues.

This clonotype was seen repeatedly, ten times or more. The chain recombines TRBV7-9 with TRBJ1-1, with D uncertain. Germline-derived CDR1 and CDR2 are SEHNR and FQNEAQ (reference sequence). The V and J ends lost 2 bases and 5 bases respectively, with 3 bases between them. The length of the CDR3 is 11 residues. The CDR3 region is CASSLKTEAFF. DNA for the CDR3: TGTGCCAGCAGCTTAAAAACTGAAGCTTTCTTT. The full variable domain, in which reference TRBV7-9 and TRBJ1-1 provide the parts outside the CDR3, is DTGVSQNPRHKITKRGQNVTFRCDPISEHNRLYWYRQTLGQGPEFLTYFQNEAQLEKSRLLSDRFSAERPKGSFSTLEIQRTEQGDSAMYLCASSLKTEAFFGQGTRLTVV.

A few counts support this clonotype. The V and J genes are TRBV6-1 and TRBJ1-1; a weak D match, TRBD1 (5 bases). V shed 10 bases and J shed 7 bases, with 16 bases lying between them. CDR1 and CDR2 (germline): MNHNS, SASEGT. This CDR3 contains 12 residues. CDR3 sequence: CATDRDGREAFF. The CDR3 DNA reads as TGTGCCACAGACCGGGACGGCCGTGAAGCTTTCTTT.

This clonotype was observed a few times. This chain links TRBV2 with TRBJ1-2; 9 bases map to TRBD1. The J segment lost 2 bases and the V segment lost 2 bases, leaving 18 bases of the junction unmatched. CDR3 length equals 20 residues. Germline loops: CDR1 SNHLY, CDR2 FYNNEI. CDR3 nucleotides: TGTGCCAGCAGTGAAAAATGGGTGCAAGGGAAAACAGGGGGCAACTATGGCTACACCTTC. Translated, it gives CASSEKWVQGKTGGNYGYTF.

This clonotype came up many times. This chain links TRBV5-6 with TRBJ2-3; no clear D gene. Germline V gene lookup returns CDR1 SGHDT and CDR2 YYEEEE. CDR3 length equals 13 residues. V was cut by 0 bases and J by 6 bases, with 8 bases left in between. As DNA, the CDR3 is TGTGCCAGCAGCTTGGCCGGCCGCGATACGCAGTATTTT. Its protein product is CASSLAGRDTQYF.

This clonotype was seen repeatedly, ten times or more. V gene TRBV5-1 combines with J gene TRBJ2-3; D could derive from TRBD1 or TRBD2 (6 bases each). The length of the CDR3 is 15 residues. Germline V lookup: CDR1 SGHRS, CDR2 YFSETQ. Trimming cost V 5 bases and J 1 base, with 14 bases left between them. The CDR3 sequence: CASRDGGWGTDTQYF. The CDR3 coding sequence is TGCGCCAGCAGGGACGGGGGCTGGGGCACAGATACGCAGTATTTT.

This clonotype appeared many times. This sequence joins TRBV7-2 and TRBJ2-7; D unclear. From germline, CDR1 is SGHTA and CDR2 FQGNSA. Trimming left V 5 bases short and J 4 bases short, with 12 bases between. The CDR3 is made up of 13 amino acids. CDR3 sequence (DNA): TGTGCCAGCAGCCCCCGACCTGGGTACGAGCAGTACTTC. Amino acid sequence: CASSPRPGYEQYF.

This clonotype was seen repeatedly, ten times or more. The V and J genes are TRBV20-1 and TRBJ2-4; TRBD2 agrees at 12 bases. In germline, CDR1 is DFQATT, CDR2 SNEGSKA (reference sequence). V was clipped by 1 base and J by 9 bases; unmatched bases: 10. The CDR3 loop spans 16 amino acids. In DNA form, the CDR3 reads TGCAGTGCTAGAGGGACTAGCGGGAAGGAGGGAAGCATTCAGTACTTC. Amino acids: CSARGTSGKEGSIQYF.

This clonotype was seen a handful of times. This chain joins TRBV4-2 and TRBJ2-5, with 9 bases lining up with TRBD1. Germline loops: CDR1 LGHNA, CDR2 YNFKEQ. J was trimmed by 5 bases and V by 6 bases; bases with no gene match: 7. This CDR3 contains 14 residues. The CDR3 spells CASSRQGGGETQYF. CDR3 coding DNA: TGTGCCAGCAGTAGACAGGGGGGAGGGGAGACCCAGTACTTC.

This clonotype was counted at least ten times. J is TRBJ1-5 and V is TRBV19, with no clear D. V was trimmed by 5 bases and J by 2 bases, leaving 7 bases between them. This CDR3 spans 13 amino acids. Germline V gene sequence: CDR1 LNHDA, CDR2 SQIVND (reference sequence). CDR3 in amino acids: CASSVQGNQPQHF. CDR3 nucleotide sequence: TGTGCCAGTAGTGTTCAGGGCAATCAGCCCCAGCATTTT.

This clonotype occurred many times. The chain is built from TRBV20-1 and TRBJ2-1; no clear D. The CDR3 is made up of 11 amino acids. V lost 1 base and J lost 8, with 6 bases in between. Looked up from germline, CDR1 is DFQATT and CDR2 is SNEGSKA (reference sequence). The CDR3 spells CSARVSHEQFF. CDR3 in DNA: TGCAGTGCTAGAGTCAGCCATGAGCAGTTCTTC.

The genes are TRBV7-3 and TRBJ1-1, with 9 bases lining up with TRBD1. J gave up 7 bases and V 1 base, and 7 bases lay outside the gene matches. From germline, CDR1 is SGHTA and CDR2 FQGTGA. The CDR3 spans 15 residues. The CDR3 sequence is CASSLSPGTGIEAFF. The DNA of the CDR3 is TGTGCCAGCAGCTTAAGCCCCGGGACAGGGATTGAAGCTTTCTTT.

This clonotype was picked up many times. The chain has TRBV7-9 and TRBJ1-5; no reliable D call. CDR3 length: 13 amino acids. V was cut by 4 bases and J by 4 bases, with 8 bases left in between. Germline assignment: CDR1 SEHNR and CDR2 FQNEAQ (reference sequence). The DNA of the CDR3 is TGTGCCAGCAGCTCAGTGGGGAATCAGCCCCAGCATTTT. Protein sequence: CASSSVGNQPQHF.